A selection of T cell receptor beta chains follows, all from one sample in a study of T cells in Graves' hyperthyroidism and ophthalmopathy. TCRdb redid the calling of the multiplex PCR reads with MiXCR, one entry per CDR3 protein. This sample has over 500,000 distinct CDR3 sequences, with over 45% found just once. The specimen was peripheral blood or thyroid tissue (not recorded which). These receptors were taken from an adult woman with Graves' disease, either hyperthyroidism or ophthalmopathy (not recorded which). The CDR3 runs from the conserved cysteine through the conserved F or W. Fields, in order: clone size, CDR3 length, D gene, V gene, J gene, CDR3 protein, CDR3 DNA. A D gene is named only where the DNA matches it firmly. The listing skips clone size in some rows; elsewhere it reads once, few, many or a size class.

>-|13|-|TRBV20-1|TRBJ1-1
CSARLSGTHKAFF
TGCAGTGCTAGACTCTCCGGAACACATAAAGCTTTCTTT
>many|14|-|TRBV7-9|TRBJ2-2
CASSLASYTGELFF
TGTGCCAGCAGCTTGGCTAGCTACACCGGGGAGCTGTTTTTT
>few|13|-|TRBV15|TRBJ1-5
CATGPRSNQPQHF
TGTGCCACAGGGCCTCGTAGCAATCAGCCCCAGCATTTT
>many|14|-|TRBV11-2|TRBJ2-2
CASSRQQNTGELFF
TGTGCCAGCAGCAGACAACAGAACACCGGGGAGCTGTTTTTT
>-|12|-|TRBV5-6|TRBJ2-5
CASSFHQETQYF
TGTGCCAGCAGCTTCCACCAAGAGACCCAGTACTTC
>-|14|-|TRBV29-1|TRBJ2-5
CSVFVEPPQETQYF
TGCAGCGTTTTCGTGGAGCCTCCCCAAGAGACCCAGTACTTC
>-|14|TRBD1|TRBV5-1|TRBJ2-5
CASKATGGEETQYF
TGCGCCAGTAAAGCGACAGGGGGCGAAGAGACCCAGTACTTC
>-|14|TRBD2|TRBV10-3|TRBJ2-5
CAISESKGLAAQYF
TGTGCCATCAGTGAGTCGAAGGGACTAGCGGCCCAGTACTTC
>-|17|TRBD1|TRBV10-3|TRBJ2-7
CAISGKSRLGQGNEQYF
TGTGCCATCAGTGGAAAGTCGCGGTTGGGACAGGGTAACGAGCAGTACTTC
>-|15|TRBD2|TRBV7-6|TRBJ2-2
CASSRLAHTTGELFF
TGTGCCAGCAGCCGACTAGCCCATACCACCGGGGAGCTGTTTTTT
>-|15|-|TRBV20-1|TRBJ1-2
CSASRAITGDDGYTF
TGCAGTGCTAGCCGTGCGATTACCGGGGACGATGGCTACACCTTC
>many|16|-|TRBV7-9|TRBJ1-1
CASSRGTGIGNTEAFF
TGTGCCAGCAGTCGTGGAACAGGGATAGGTAACACTGAAGCTTTCTTT
>-|15|-|TRBV9|TRBJ2-1
CASSVGEGRGRAQFF
TGTGCCAGCAGCGTAGGTGAGGGGAGGGGGCGAGCGCAGTTCTTC
>-|16|-|TRBV19|TRBJ1-2
CASTRDGQPPNYGYTF
TGTGCCAGTACGAGGGACGGACAGCCTCCCAACTATGGCTACACCTTC
>-|13|-|TRBV7-9|TRBJ2-7
CASSYRGDYEQYF
TGTGCCAGCAGCTACAGAGGGGACTACGAGCAGTACTTC
>-|15|-|TRBV4-1|TRBJ2-7
CASSQHPDSVDEQYF
TGCGCCAGCAGCCAACATCCGGATAGCGTAGACGAGCAGTACTTC
>many|14|-|TRBV20-1|TRBJ1-6
CSALLSSYNSPLHF
TGCAGTGCCCTGCTGAGCTCCTATAATTCACCCCTCCACTTT
>few|14|-|TRBV6-2/TRBV6-3|TRBJ2-7
CASLDRPSSYEQYF
TGTGCCAGCCTCGACAGACCGTCCTCCTACGAGCAGTACTTC
>-|14|TRBD1|TRBV20-1|TRBJ1-4
CSARAGTGREKLFF
TGCAGTGCAAGGGCAGGGACAGGGCGTGAAAAACTGTTTTTT
>many|14|-|TRBV4-3|TRBJ1-2
CASSQVSALDGYTF
TGCGCCAGCAGCCAAGTCTCGGCCCTGGACGGCTACACCTTC
>few|15|-|TRBV7-8|TRBJ1-5
CASSSRPDGDQPQHF
TGTGCCAGCAGCTCTCGACCGGATGGGGATCAGCCCCAGCATTTT
>many|15|TRBD2|TRBV15|TRBJ2-5
CATSRGAGALKTQYF
TGTGCCACCAGCAGAGGAGCGGGAGCTTTGAAGACCCAGTACTTC
>-|15|-|TRBV15|TRBJ2-5
CATSREGSPQETQYF
TGTGCCACCAGCAGGGAGGGTTCCCCCCAAGAGACCCAGTACTTC
>-|12|TRBD1|TRBV3-1|TRBJ2-7
CASSQVTGQQYF
TGTGCCAGCAGCCAAGTGACAGGGCAGCAGTACTTC
>-|13|-|TRBV9|TRBJ1-2
CASSTGANYGYTF
TGTGCCAGCAGCACCGGGGCTAACTATGGCTACACCTTC
>many|13|-|TRBV12-3/TRBV12-4|TRBJ1-2
CASSLRGDYGYTF
TGTGCCAGCAGTTTAAGGGGGGACTATGGCTACACCTTC
>many|11|-|TRBV14|TRBJ2-5
CASSQFQTQYF
TGTGCCAGCAGCCAATTTCAGACCCAGTACTTC
>-|14|-|TRBV5-1|TRBJ1-1
CASSLGGINTEAFF
TGCGCCAGCAGCTTGGGAGGGATCAACACTGAAGCTTTCTTT
>few|15|-|TRBV6-1|TRBJ1-4
CASMQDSGWTEKLFF
TGTGCCAGCATGCAAGACAGCGGATGGACTGAAAAACTGTTTTTT
>-|15|-|TRBV20-1|TRBJ1-2
CSARDTGRGLGHYTF
TGCAGTGCTAGAGACACAGGCAGGGGTTTGGGGCACTACACCTTC
>few|15|TRBD1|TRBV6-6|TRBJ1-2
CASSPRGGANYGYTF
TGTGCCAGCAGTCCCAGGGGGGGCGCAAACTATGGCTACACCTTC
>-|14|-|TRBV7-9|TRBJ2-7
CASSQGAGRNEQYF
TGTGCCAGCAGCCAAGGGGCAGGGAGGAACGAGCAGTACTTC
>-|12|-|TRBV2|TRBJ1-5
CASSEMRQPQHF
TGTGCCAGCAGTGAAATGCGACAGCCCCAGCATTTT
>-|15|-|TRBV7-9|TRBJ2-5
CASSLGTDGVETQYF
TGCGCCAGCAGCCTAGGGACCGACGGGGTGGAGACCCAGTACTTC
>-|15|-|TRBV20-1|TRBJ1-1
CSARGRPLPGTEAFF
TGCAGTGCTAGAGGAAGGCCCCTGCCCGGCACTGAAGCTTTCTTT
>-|14|-|TRBV7-2|TRBJ2-5
CASSSTTLEETQYF
TGTGCCAGCAGCTCCACGACCTTAGAAGAGACCCAGTACTTC
>many|15|-|TRBV20-1|TRBJ1-4
CSAPGPLLRSEKLFF
TGCAGTGCTCCCGGACCCTTATTAAGATCGGAAAAACTGTTTTTT
>-|13|TRBD1|TRBV20-1|TRBJ2-7
CSATGTGSYEQYF
TGCAGTGCGACCGGGACAGGGTCCTACGAGCAGTACTTC
>once|14|TRBD1|TRBV10-3|TRBJ1-2
CAISETGEGQGYTF
TGTGCCATCAGTGAGACAGGGGAGGGCCAGGGCTACACCTTC
>many|15|-|TRBV2|TRBJ1-1
CASSLLTGSNTEAFF
TGTGCCAGCAGTCTACTGACAGGTTCGAACACTGAAGCTTTCTTT
>many|12|-|TRBV11-2|TRBJ1-4
CASSFNNEKLFF
TGTGCCAGCAGTTTCAATAATGAAAAACTGTTTTTT
>-|17|TRBD2|TRBV2|TRBJ2-7
CASSSPGLAGEDYEQYF
TGTGCAAGCAGTTCTCCGGGACTAGCGGGAGAAGACTACGAGCAGTACTTC
>few|12|-|TRBV30|TRBJ1-1
CAWSRWNTEAFF
TGTGCCTGGAGTAGATGGAACACTGAAGCTTTCTTT
>many|13|-|TRBV2|TRBJ2-3
CASSLLEADTQYF
TGTGCCAGCAGTTTGCTAGAGGCAGATACGCAGTATTTT
>few|13|-|TRBV2|TRBJ2-2
CASSREDTGELFF
TGTGCCAGCAGTCGGGAAGACACCGGGGAGCTGTTTTTT
>-|13|-|TRBV7-2|TRBJ2-7
CASSVDGTYEQYF
TGTGCCAGCAGCGTCGACGGGACTTACGAGCAGTACTTC
>few|14|-|TRBV10-3|TRBJ1-5
CATSLTNGDQPQHF
TGTGCCACCTCCCTGACAAACGGGGATCAGCCCCAGCATTTT
>few|13|-|TRBV25-1|TRBJ1-6
CASSEYFGSPLHF
TGTGCCAGCAGTGAATATTTCGGATCACCCCTCCACTTT
>-|14|-|TRBV14|TRBJ1-1
CASSLRVRATEAFF
TGTGCCAGCAGCCTAAGGGTCCGGGCGACTGAAGCTTTCTTT
>few|13|TRBD1|TRBV4-1|TRBJ2-7
CASSQGTGFEQYF
TGCGCCAGCAGCCAAGGGACAGGGTTCGAGCAGTACTTC
>-|15|-|TRBV7-2|TRBJ1-4
CASSPRRADNEKLFF
TGTGCCAGCAGCCCCCGAAGGGCAGATAATGAAAAACTGTTTTTT
>many|13|-|TRBV5-6|TRBJ1-5
CASSLGWGQPQHF
TGTGCCAGCAGCTTGGGTTGGGGCCAGCCCCAGCATTTT
>-|12|-|TRBV11-1|TRBJ2-7
CASPGADPWEYF
TGTGCTAGTCCTGGGGCCGACCCGTGGGAGTACTTC
>-|16|TRBD2|TRBV7-3|TRBJ2-6
CASSLTGGLGANVLTF
TGTGCCAGCAGCTTGACGGGAGGGCTTGGGGCCAACGTCCTGACTTTC